A single sample gave rise to the 15 T cell receptor beta chains below, sequenced in a study of blood T cells in healthy people across ages. Using a J-beta primer mix together with a sample-barcoded 5' primer, a second PCR was run for roughly 6 to 12 cycles. From the 5' RACE reads, TCRdb called clonotypes with MiXCR, one entry per CDR3 protein. The table includes over 500,000 distinct CDR3 sequences, over 40% detected once. Material: blood. These receptors were collected from an elderly woman in good health.

Note on this clonotype: A much larger clone sits a single nucleotide away, making a read error possible. The gene calls are TRBV29-1 and TRBJ2-4; a possible D gene is TRBD1 (5 bases). The last part of the DNA fits TRBJ2-7 better; the J call may be wrong. The CDR3 covers 12 residues. Germline V CDR1 and CDR2: SQVTM, ANQGSEA. Here the CDR3 DNA reads TGCAGCGTTAGGGATCAGGGCTACGAGCAGTACTTC. Protein product: CSVRDQGYEQYF.

The table lists this clonotype with many counts. This chain joins TRBV20-1 and TRBJ2-7, with 12 bases aligning to TRBD2. Germline values: CDR1 DFQATT, CDR2 SNEGSKA (reference sequence). J gave up 5 bases and V 3 bases, and 11 bases lay outside the gene matches. This CDR3 spans 16 amino acids. CDR3: CSASDVTSGRVNEQYF. The CDR3 DNA reads TGCAGTGCTAGCGACGTGACTAGCGGGAGAGTCAACGAGCAGTACTTC.

The genes are TRBV5-1 and TRBJ2-5; TRBD2 aligns across 13 bases. The J call is doubtful: the DNA matches TRBJ2-7 better. The CDR3 runs 17 residues. Germline CDR1 and CDR2: SGHRS and YFSETQ. The CDR3 nucleotides are TGCGCCAGCAGCTCGTCCGGGACTAGCGGGATTGGGTACGAGCAGTACTTC. It codes for CASSSSGTSGIGYEQYF.

This clonotype was found many times. J is TRBJ2-7 and V is TRBV3-1; D not resolved. V gave up 5 bases and J gave up 2 bases, with 13 bases separating them. Germline values: CDR1 LGHDT, CDR2 YNNKEL (reference sequence). The CDR3 is 14 amino acids. The CDR3 DNA reads TGTGCCAGCAGCTTTCCCGGCGGTACCTACGAGCAGTACTTC. Translated: CASSFPGGTYEQYF.

The chain combines TRBV20-1 with TRBJ1-1; D remains ambiguous. V was pared by 6 bases and J by 0 bases, with 5 bases between. There are 11 residues in the CDR3. In germline, CDR1 is DFQATT, CDR2 SNEGSKA (reference sequence). Written as DNA, the CDR3 is TGCAGTGCGTACCTGAACACTGAAGCTTTCTTT. Encoded protein: CSAYLNTEAFF.

The chain links TRBV7-2 to TRBJ2-3, with 8 bases lining up with TRBD2. Germline lookup yields CDR1 SGHTA and CDR2 FQGNSA. The trim removed 0 bases at V and 3 bases at J, leaving 5 bases unmatched. The CDR3 has 16 amino acids. CDR3 sequence: CASSLAPGGKTDTQYF. In nucleotides, the CDR3 is TGTGCCAGCAGCTTAGCTCCGGGGGGGAAAACAGATACGCAGTATTTT. Full variable domain (missing parts from reference TRBV7-2 and TRBJ2-3): GAGVSQSPSNKVTEKGKDVELRCDPISGHTALYWYRQSLGQGLEFLIYFQGNSAPDKSGLPSDRFSAERTGGSVSTLTIQRTQQEDSAVYLCASSLAPGGKTDTQYFGPGTRLTVL.

To note about this clonotype: A junction boundary mismatches the germline segment, possibly from a read error. The rearrangement joins TRBV5-1 to TRBJ2-3, with D tentatively TRBD2 (6 bases). This CDR3 is built from 13 residues. Germline-derived CDR1 and CDR2 are SGHRS and YFSETQ. This CDR3 is CASSLRGKDSQYF. CDR3 nucleotide sequence: TGCGCCAGCAGCCTCCGGGGGAAAGATTCGCAGTATTTT.

Comment on this clonotype: One base away lies a much larger clone, so this may be a sequencing read error. V usage is TRBV3-1 and J usage is TRBJ2-6, with D possibly being TRBD1 or TRBD2 (5 bases each). V was shortened by 4 bases and J by 3 bases, with 16 bases between the two germline ends. CDR3 length equals 17 residues. Germline loops: CDR1 LGHDT, CDR2 YNNKEL (reference sequence). This chain's CDR3 is CASSPQFAGSGANVLTF. CDR3 nucleotides: TGTGCCAGCAGCCCCCAGTTTGCAGGGAGTGGGGCCAACGTCCTGACTTTC.

This clonotype was detected a few times. The chain recombines TRBV12-3 or TRBV12-4 with TRBJ1-1, with 7 positions matching TRBD1. Trimming cost V 3 bases and J 1 base; bases outside gene matches: 5. This CDR3 is 15 amino acids long. The CDR3 protein is CASSFTGVSNTEAFF. The CDR3 DNA reads as TGTGCCAGCAGTTTTACAGGGGTTTCGAACACTGAAGCTTTCTTT.

The chain is built from TRBV20-1 and TRBJ1-4; 9 bases fit TRBD1. V trimming: 2 bases; J trimming: 8 bases; junction bases outside the gene matches: 9. The CDR3 loop spans 15 amino acids. Germline lookup yields CDR1 DFQATT and CDR2 SNEGSKA (reference sequence). The chain's CDR3 is CSARSPGQGREKLFF. Written as DNA, the CDR3 is TGCAGTGCTAGAAGTCCGGGACAGGGAAGGGAAAAACTGTTTTTT.

This chain connects TRBV15 to TRBJ2-5; D not certain. There are 16 residues in the CDR3. CDR1 is LNHNV and CDR2 is YYDKDF in the germline V gene (reference sequence). Trimming removed 3 bases from V and 0 bases from J, with 14 bases in between. CDR3 region: CATSRGYGRNQETQYF. CDR3 in DNA: TGTGCCACCAGCAGGGGTTATGGGCGGAACCAAGAGACCCAGTACTTC.

The chain joins TRBV5-1 to TRBJ1-2; TRBD1 matches 9 bases. The CDR3 totals 16 residues. The V and J ends lost 2 bases and 0 bases, in that order; junction bases with no gene match: 5. CDR1 and CDR2 from the germline V gene are SGHRS and YFSETQ. Here the CDR3 reads CASSFYRGPANYGYTF. CDR3 sequence (DNA): TGCGCCAGCAGCTTTTACAGGGGGCCGGCTAACTATGGCTACACCTTC.

To note about this clonotype: A much larger clone lies one base from this, so it may be a read error. The chain carries TRBV20-1 and TRBJ2-1, with 8 bases that match TRBD1. The J call may be mistaken, given a closer DNA end match to TRBJ2-7. CDR1 is DFQATT and CDR2 is SNEGSKA in the germline V gene (reference sequence). CDR3 length: 14 residues. CDR3 DNA: TGCAGTGCTCTACGACAGGGGATGTACAATGAGCAGTACTTC. Encoded protein: CSALRQGMYNEQYF.

With regard to this clonotype: It may be a read error: a sequence one base away is much more abundant. This sequence joins TRBV20-1 and TRBJ1-6; D may be TRBD1 (6 bases). The germline V and J ends were trimmed by 3 bases and 10 bases, with 31 bases remaining between them. The CDR3 totals 19 residues. Germline values: CDR1 DFQATT, CDR2 SNEGSKA (reference sequence). The CDR3 DNA reads as TGCAGTGCTAGTGATCTACGGAGGTGGGGCTGGACAGTTGGCTCACCCCTCCACTTT. Translation gives CSASDLRRWGWTVGSPLHF.

There are many counts of this clonotype. The rearrangement uses TRBV25-1 and TRBJ2-5; TRBD2 agrees at 9 bases. CDR1 MGHDK and CDR2 SYGVNS come from the germline V gene. The CDR3 loop spans 15 amino acids. The V gene end was trimmed by 6 bases and the J gene end by 1 base; junction bases not matched to a gene: 6. DNA for the CDR3: TGTGCCAGCAGAAGGAGCGGGGGGACCCAAGAGACCCAGTACTTC. Translated: CASRRSGGTQETQYF.